One and the same sample provided the 13 T cell receptor beta chains below, sequenced in a study of cytomegalovirus exposure and HLA in healthy donors. The PCR ran on 60 Vbeta and 13 Jbeta primers. Profiling relied on immunoSEQ multiplex PCR, and the TCRdb table lists in-frame clones only, not all of them. This table has some 110,000 clones, roughly three quarters appearing once. Sequencing input: PBMCs. The receptor set was obtained from a woman aged 35 to 49 in good health and CMV-seronegative.

The rearrangement links TRBV4-1 to TRBJ1-5; TRBD1 matches 8 bases. This CDR3 comprises 15 residues. J was trimmed by 2 bases and V by 3 bases; bases with no gene match: 3. Germline CDR1 MGHRA, CDR2 YSYEKL. CDR3 residues: CASSQLTGGNQPQHF. The CDR3 DNA is TGCGCCAGCAGCCAGTTGACAGGGGGCAATCAGCCCCAGCATTTT.

The chain uses TRBV28 and TRBJ1-3; D is ambiguous. CDR3 length: 14 amino acids. Trimming stripped 3 bases from V and 7 bases from J, with 13 bases between. The germline CDR1 and CDR2 sequences are MDHEN and SYDVKM. The DNA of the CDR3 is TGTGCCAGCAGTTTGGGCCCTCCGGGGAACACCATATATTTT. Translating it yields CASSLGPPGNTIYF.

The chain carries TRBV2 and TRBJ2-7, with 8 bases identical to TRBD1. CDR3 length: 14 amino acids. Looked up from germline, CDR1 is SNHLY and CDR2 is FYNNEI. V dropped 6 bases and J dropped 1; count of bases not matched to a gene: 5. The DNA of the CDR3 is TGTGCCAGCAGGGACAGGGATGAATCCTACGAGCAGTACTTC. Its protein is CASRDRDESYEQYF.

The chain combines TRBV5-4 with TRBJ2-5, with 10 bases aligning to TRBD2. The J call may not be correct, given that the DNA end is closer to TRBJ2-7. Germline V gene data show CDR1 as SGHNT and CDR2 as YYREEE (reference sequence). The CDR3 contains 17 residues. This CDR3 reads CASSFVAGGLGSYEQYF. Here the CDR3 DNA reads TGTGCCAGCAGCTTCGTAGCGGGAGGCCTTGGCTCCTACGAGCAGTACTTC.

This rearrangement joins TRBV28 to TRBJ2-3, with D perhaps TRBD2 (5 bases). The V gene's germline CDR1 is MDHEN and CDR2 SYDVKM. This CDR3 spans 14 amino acids. Trimming took 3 bases from V and 2 from J, leaving 9 bases between them. CDR3 loop: CASSFGLATDTQYF. DNA of the CDR3: TGTGCCAGCAGTTTCGGGCTAGCCACAGATACGCAGTATTTT.

V gene TRBV30 combines with J gene TRBJ2-7; maybe TRBD1 (5 bases). The V end was cut by 4 bases, the J end by 3 bases, with 16 bases between. This CDR3 comprises 14 residues. Germline CDR1 is GTSNPN and CDR2 is SVGIG (reference sequence). The CDR3 DNA follows: TGTGCCTGGAATCGCAGGGTATCGGGCTACGAGCAGTACTTC. Protein product: CAWNRRVSGYEQYF.

The chain carries TRBV4-3 and TRBJ1-3; no clear D gene. V lost 0 bases to trimming and J lost 0 bases, with 6 bases between them. In germline, CDR1 is LGHNA, CDR2 YSLEER. This CDR3 has 15 amino acids. Here the CDR3 reads CASSQEYSSGNTIYF. CDR3 in DNA: TGCGCCAGCAGCCAAGAGTACAGCTCTGGAAACACCATATATTTT.

This clone was observed a few times. The chain recombines TRBV5-1 with TRBJ2-7; a weak D match, TRBD1 (5 bases). CDR1 is SGHRS and CDR2 is YFSETQ in the germline V gene. Trimming shortened V by 2 bases and J by 7 bases, and 10 bases separated the two germline ends. The CDR3 covers 12 residues. The CDR3 spells CASSLGVEEQYF. CDR3 DNA: TGCGCCAGCAGCTTAGGGGTTGAGGAGCAGTACTTC.

This chain connects TRBV28 to TRBJ1-5; 11 nucleotides line up with TRBD1. Germline CDR1 MDHEN, CDR2 SYDVKM. V shed 2 bases and J 6 bases; nucleotides not matched to a gene: 6. This CDR3 is built from 16 residues. CDR3 loop: CASSLGTGGNSQPQHF. The CDR3 DNA is TGTGCCAGCAGTTTAGGGACAGGGGGTAATAGTCAGCCCCAGCATTTT.

V and J are TRBV5-1 and TRBJ2-1, with D tentatively TRBD1 (5 bases). Per the germline V gene, CDR1 is SGHRS and CDR2 is YFSETQ. Trimming took 4 bases from V and 15 from J, leaving 20 bases between them. CDR3 length equals 13 residues. The CDR3 region has the DNA TGCGCCAGCAGCATCTACCTGGGGCAAAGTCGGTTCTTC. Translating it yields CASSIYLGQSRFF. Full variable domain (rest looked up from reference TRBV5-1 and TRBJ2-1): KAGVTQTPRYLIKTRGQQVTLSCSPISGHRSVSWYQQTPGQGLQFLFEYFSETQRNKGNFPGRFSGRQFSNSRSEMNVSTLELGDSALYLCASSIYLGQSRFFGPGTRLTVL.

The chain combines TRBV19 with TRBJ2-2, with TRBD1 as a possible D gene (5 bases). V lost 4 bases and J 4 bases, leaving 22 bases between the germline ends. This CDR3 is built from 18 residues. The germline V gene has CDR1 LNHDA and CDR2 SQIVND (reference sequence). The DNA for the CDR3 is TGTGCCAGTAGTAATCTACGATTCGACAGTCCCCTCACCGGGGAGCTGTTTTTT. Translation gives CASSNLRFDSPLTGELFF. The full variable domain, in which reference TRBV19 and TRBJ2-2 provide the parts outside the CDR3, is DGGITQSPKYLFRKEGQNVTLSCEQNLNHDAMYWYRQDPGQGLRLIYYSQIVNDFQKGDIAEGYSVSREKKESFPLTVTSAQKNPTAFYLCASSNLRFDSPLTGELFFGEGSRLTVL.

This chain joins TRBV29-1 and TRBJ2-7, with D perhaps TRBD2 (6 bases). V lost 7 bases to trimming and J lost 3 bases, with 16 bases between them. Germline V gene data show CDR1 as SQVTM and CDR2 as ANQGSEA. CDR3 length: 13 amino acids. The chain's CDR3 is CSASGATFYEQYF. CDR3 in DNA: TGCAGCGCCTCGGGAGCCACATTCTACGAGCAGTACTTC.

This chain uses TRBV27 with TRBJ2-2; 9 nucleotides match TRBD2. In germline, CDR1 is MNHEY, CDR2 SMNVEV (reference sequence). The CDR3 loop spans 19 amino acids. The trim removed 3 bases at V and 2 bases at J, leaving 13 bases unmatched. The CDR3 DNA sequence: TGTGCCAGCAGTTTGTACTGGGAGAGACTAGCGGTAAACACCGGGGAGCTGTTTTTT. Protein: CASSLYWERLAVNTGELFF.